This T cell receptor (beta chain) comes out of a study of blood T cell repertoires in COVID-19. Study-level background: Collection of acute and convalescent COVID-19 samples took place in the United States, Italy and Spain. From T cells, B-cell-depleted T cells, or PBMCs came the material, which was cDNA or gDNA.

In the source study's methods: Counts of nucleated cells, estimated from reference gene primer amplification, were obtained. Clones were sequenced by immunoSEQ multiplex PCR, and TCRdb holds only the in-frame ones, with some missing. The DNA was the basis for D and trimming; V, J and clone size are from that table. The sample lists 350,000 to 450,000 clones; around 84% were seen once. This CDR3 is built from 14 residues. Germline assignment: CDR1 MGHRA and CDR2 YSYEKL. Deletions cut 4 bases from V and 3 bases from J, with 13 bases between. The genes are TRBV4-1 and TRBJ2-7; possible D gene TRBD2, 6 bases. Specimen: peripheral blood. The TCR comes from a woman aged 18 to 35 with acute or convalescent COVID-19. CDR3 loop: CASSPRDSGYEQYF. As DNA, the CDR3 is TGCGCCAGCAGCCCCCGGGACTCTGGCTACGAGCAGTACTTC.